In this sample, the clone carrying this T cell receptor beta chain turned up a few times. Its antigen is unidentified. This entry is derived from a study of human T cells and chemical hapten exposure. Study outcomes and limitations: In the PT1 data, expanded TCR counts showed a positive correlation with patch test score.

Indicated time point: pre-sensitization, week 0. The treatment is: therapeutic diphenylcyclopropenone sensitization with weekly scalp DPC. The CDR3 runs to 13 residues. Trimming cost V 7 bases and J 5 bases, with 17 bases left between them. Germline CDR1 and CDR2: SQVTM and ANQGSEA. Via MiXCR, TCRdb re-called the RACE reads, giving one row per CDR3 protein. The table includes about 93,000 distinct CDR3 sequences, 8.5% detected once. V gene TRBV29-1 combines with J gene TRBJ1-1, with D possibly being TRBD1 (6 bases). The sample here was whole blood, taken in connection with sensitization to the hapten diphenylcyclopropenone (DPC). The clonotype was recovered from a man aged 35 to 55 with alopecia areata. Some clones in this sample may be carry-over from other donors' samples. CDR3 protein: CSGRDYTGTEAFF. CDR3 sequence (DNA): TGCAGCGGACGTGATTACACAGGGACTGAAGCTTTCTTT. The full variable domain, its missing parts supplied by reference TRBV29-1 and TRBJ1-1, is SAVISQKPSRDICQRGTSLTIQCQVDSQVTMMFWYRQQPGQSLTLIATANQGSEATYESGFVIDKFPISRPNLTFSTLTVSNMSPEDSSIYLCSGRDYTGTEAFFGQGTRLTVV.